This TCR beta chain was captured by sequencing in a study of blood T cell repertoires in COVID-19. Study details: The United States, Italy and Spain were the sources of the acute and convalescent COVID-19 samples. T cells, B-cell-depleted T cells, or PBMCs provided the cDNA or gDNA that served as material.

As processed by the authors: For nucleated cells, counts were estimated from reference gene primer amplification. Generated by immunoSEQ multiplex PCR, the TCRdb table keeps only in-frame clones and is missing some. V, J and clone size are those of that table, while D and trimming were read from the DNA. The sample shows more than 200,000 clones, approximately 82% of them seen only once. Germline-derived CDR1 and CDR2 are SGHAT and FQNNGV. This CDR3 has 12 residues. V was shortened by 5 bases and J by 6 bases, with 10 bases between the two germline ends. The receptor was derived from a man aged 35-49 years with active or convalescent COVID-19. The source material was peripheral blood. The chain recombines TRBV11-2 with TRBJ1-1, with D uncertain. This chain's CDR3 is CASSPPLAEAFF. CDR3 bases: TGTGCCAGCAGCCCGCCGTTAGCTGAAGCTTTCTTT. Together with reference TRBV11-2 and TRBJ1-1, the CDR3 gives the full variable domain: EAGVAQSPRYKIIEKRQSVAFWCNPISGHATLYWYQQILGQGPKLLIQFQNNGVVDDSQLPKDRFSAERLKGVDSTLKIQPAKLEDSAVYLCASSPPLAEAFFGQGTRLTVV.